Below are 9 T cell receptor beta chains sequenced from a single sample in a study of early T cells in non-severe SARS-CoV-2 infection. TCRdb redid the calling of the 5' RACE reads with MiXCR, one entry per CDR3 protein. Among over 80,000 distinct CDR3 sequences listed, 10% to 15% were seen once. The sample consisted of whole blood, taken at baseline. These receptors came from an adult who was a healthcare worker with PCR-confirmed SARS-CoV-2 infection or an uninfected control (not recorded which).

This clonotype occurred many times. V is TRBV20-1 and J is TRBJ2-7; 8 bases agree with TRBD2. CDR1 DFQATT and CDR2 SNEGSKA come from the germline V gene (reference sequence). The CDR3 sequence is 14 residues long. The ends lost 2 bases at V and 4 bases at J; junction bases unmatched: 7. The CDR3 reads CSARLREGLYEQYF. The DNA for the CDR3 is TGCAGTGCTAGATTACGGGAGGGCCTTTACGAGCAGTACTTC.

The rearrangement joins TRBV6-6 to TRBJ2-2; D perhaps matches TRBD2 (5 bases). The V and J ends lost 7 bases and 0 bases respectively, with 12 bases between them. The V gene's germline CDR1 is MNHNY and CDR2 SVGAGI (reference sequence). CDR3 size: 15 residues. DNA of the CDR3: TGTGCCAGCACTCACGGGGTATCGAACACCGGGGAGCTGTTTTTT. Protein: CASTHGVSNTGELFF.

J is TRBJ1-5 and V is TRBV10-3; 7 nucleotides match TRBD1. CDR3 size: 18 residues. Germline CDR1 and CDR2: ENHRY and SYGVKD. V lost 1 base to trimming and J lost 0 bases; unmatched junction nucleotides: 9. The CDR3 reads CAISELGPSGGSNQPQHF. The CDR3 DNA sequence: TGTGCCATCAGTGAGTTGGGTCCCTCAGGGGGTAGCAATCAGCCCCAGCATTTT.

This clonotype was seen repeatedly, ten times or more. The chain has TRBV6-1 and TRBJ2-7, with D possibly matching TRBD1 (6 bases). With 5 bases removed from V and 7 bases from J, the gap between germline ends came to 18 bases. CDR3 length equals 14 residues. The V gene's germline CDR1 is MNHNS and CDR2 SASEGT. The CDR3 region has the DNA TGTGCCAGCAGTCCGGGACAAGTCCTGGGGGAGCAGTACTTC. Residues: CASSPGQVLGEQYF.

The DNA for the CDR3 is TGTGCCAGCAGCTTAGGGGACAGGGGGACCAATGAGCAGTTCTTC. This codes for CASSLGDRGTNEQFF. The genes are TRBV7-6 and TRBJ2-1, with 11 bases that match TRBD1. Germline loops: CDR1 SGHVS, CDR2 FNYEAQ. The CDR3 has 15 residues. The V gene end was trimmed by 1 base and the J gene end by 6 bases; junction bases not matched to a gene: 2.

The chain is built from TRBV7-2 and TRBJ2-7, with D possibly being TRBD1 (6 bases). V lost 5 bases and J lost 2, with 13 bases in between. Per the germline V gene, CDR1 is SGHTA and CDR2 is FQGNSA. CDR3 length: 14 residues. The CDR3 loop reads CASSQGSDPYEQYF. In DNA form, the CDR3 reads TGTGCCAGCAGCCAGGGGTCCGATCCCTACGAGCAGTACTTC.

In its sample, this clonotype was seen a few times. The gene calls are TRBV30 and TRBJ1-1; D is ambiguous. The ends were cut back, 6 bases at V and 1 base at J, with 12 bases in the middle. Germline loops: CDR1 GTSNPN, CDR2 SVGIG (reference sequence). The CDR3 runs 13 residues. CDR3 bases: TGTGCCTGTCCTAACATAGGGAACACTGAAGCTTTCTTT. Protein sequence: CACPNIGNTEAFF.

This chain links TRBV25-1 with TRBJ2-2; D possibly matches TRBD1 or TRBD2 (5 bases each). CDR3 size: 15 residues. The germline V gene has CDR1 MGHDK and CDR2 SYGVNS. Between the trimmed V and J ends, which lost 2 bases and 4 bases, there was a span of 11 bases. CDR3: CASSEGGFLTGELFF. Written as DNA, the CDR3 is TGTGCCAGCAGTGAAGGGGGTTTCCTCACCGGGGAGCTGTTTTTT.

This clonotype was detected only a few times. The chain recombines TRBV14 with TRBJ2-1; D is possibly TRBD2 (5 bases). Trimming took 1 base from V and 9 from J, leaving 13 bases between them. CDR3 length equals 14 residues. In germline, CDR1 is SGHDN, CDR2 FVKESK. CDR3 DNA sequence: TGTGCCAGCAGCCAAGCGGGGATCCGCGGTGAGCAGTTCTTC. Translation: CASSQAGIRGEQFF.